The next 7 T cell receptor beta chains were all read from a single sample in a study of post-analysis software for immune sequencing data. General observations from the study: Relative to controls, patients had about five TRBV segments at higher frequency, with TRBV5-6, TRBV5-1 and TRBV20-1 among these.

No antigen is known for these receptors. The library was made from cDNA and included unique molecular identifiers. TCRdb reprocessed the PCR reads via MiXCR and lists one record per CDR3 protein. The sample lists roughly 730,000 distinct CDR3 sequences; roughly 29% were seen once. The sequenced material came from blood. Source of these receptors: a girl between 10 and 17 years old with multiple sclerosis.

The chain recombines TRBV9 with TRBJ2-7, with D possibly matching TRBD1 (6 bases). Germline V gene data show CDR1 as SGDLS and CDR2 as YYNGEE. This CDR3 has 14 residues. V was pared by 3 bases and J by 6 bases, with 16 bases between. CDR3 sequence reads: CASSDRTDLCEQYF. DNA for the CDR3: TGTGCCAGCAGCGATCGGACAGACCTTTGCGAGCAGTACTTC.

This clonotype was found a few times. CDR3 in amino acids: CASSLSTGSSETQYF. Here the CDR3 DNA reads TGTGCCAGCAGCTTATCCACAGGGTCCTCGGAGACCCAGTACTTC. This chain connects TRBV7-9 to TRBJ2-5, with a tentative D call TRBD1 (6 bases). The CDR3 is 15 residues long. V was clipped by 2 bases and J by 5 bases, with 15 bases between them. Germline V gene sequence: CDR1 SEHNR, CDR2 FQNEAQ (reference sequence).

This clonotype was recorded once. The gene calls are TRBV5-1 and TRBJ2-1, with 8 nucleotides matching TRBD2. The length of the CDR3 is 14 residues. Germline values: CDR1 SGHRS, CDR2 YFSETQ. Losses at the gene ends were 5 bases for V and 10 bases for J; bases not matched to a gene: 11. CDR3 loop: CASRLSGGNQEQFF. The CDR3 DNA follows: TGCGCCAGCAGGTTGAGCGGGGGTAATCAGGAGCAGTTCTTC. Full variable domain (outside the CDR3, taken from reference TRBV5-1 and TRBJ2-1): KAGVTQTPRYLIKTRGQQVTLSCSPISGHRSVSWYQQTPGQGLQFLFEYFSETQRNKGNFPGRFSGRQFSNSRSEMNVSTLELGDSALYLCASRLSGGNQEQFFGPGTRLTVL.

The chain couples TRBV29-1 to TRBJ1-2; D call uncertain. Between the trimmed V and J ends, which lost 2 bases and 2 bases, there was a span of 15 bases. This CDR3 spans 15 amino acids. Germline V CDR1 and CDR2: SQVTM, ANQGSEA. CDR3: CSVEHAGEFNYGYTF. In DNA form, the CDR3 reads TGCAGCGTTGAACACGCCGGGGAGTTCAACTATGGCTACACCTTC.

This chain uses TRBV6-4 with TRBJ1-1; D call uncertain. The CDR3 runs 12 residues. Germline lookup yields CDR1 MRHNA and CDR2 SNTAGT. V lost 3 bases to trimming and J lost 5 bases, with 7 bases between them. The CDR3 bases are TGTGCCAGCAGTGAGAGGGATACTGAAGCTTTCTTT. This gives the protein CASSERDTEAFF.

The CDR3 nucleotides are TGCAGTGCAGGAGGGATAGCGGGGGCGCTCCGCACAGATACGCAGTATTTT. Translated: CSAGGIAGALRTDTQYF. This rearrangement joins TRBV20-1 to TRBJ2-3; 9 bases line up with TRBD2. CDR1 DFQATT and CDR2 SNEGSKA come from the germline V gene (reference sequence). Germline trimming cut 6 bases from V and 1 base from J; bases unmatched to any gene: 14. The CDR3 spans 17 residues.

In this sample, this clonotype turned up a few times. The rearrangement uses TRBV20-1 and TRBJ2-1, with 12 positions matching TRBD2. The germline CDR1 and CDR2 sequences are DFQATT and SNEGSKA (reference sequence). The CDR3 runs to 14 residues. The V gene end was trimmed by 6 bases and the J gene end by 5 bases; junction bases not matched to a gene: 5. This chain's CDR3 is CSAPRLAGDNEQFF. CDR3 DNA: TGCAGTGCCCCGAGACTAGCGGGAGACAATGAGCAGTTCTTC.